What follows are 9 T cell receptor beta chains derived from one specimen sequenced in a study of cytomegalovirus exposure and HLA in healthy donors. This PCR relied on a set of 60 Vbeta primers and 13 Jbeta primers. Measured with immunoSEQ multiplex PCR; TCRdb has only the in-frame clones, and not every one. Among 110,000 or so clones listed, about 70% were seen once. Sample: PBMCs. The source is a man aged 30 to 45 in good health and CMV-seronegative.

The chain has TRBV29-1 and TRBJ2-7; 7 bases match TRBD1. J gave up 3 bases and V 2 bases, and 7 bases lay outside the gene matches. This CDR3 has 14 amino acids. CDR1 and CDR2 from the germline V gene are SQVTM and ANQGSEA. Here the CDR3 DNA reads TGCAGCGTTGAATCCGGGACAGAATTCTACGAGCAGTACTTC. This translates into CSVESGTEFYEQYF.

This clone has more than one count but fewer than ten. This rearrangement joins TRBV5-6 to TRBJ2-5; D is perhaps TRBD1 (6 bases). Germline V gene lookup returns CDR1 SGHDT and CDR2 YYEEEE. This CDR3 has 13 amino acids. Trimming cost V 4 bases and J 2 bases, with 9 bases left between them. The CDR3: CASSRTDQETQYF. For the CDR3, the DNA is TGTGCCAGCAGCCGGACAGATCAAGAGACCCAGTACTTC.

There are a few counts of this clone. The chain joins TRBV6-5 to TRBJ2-3; D remains unclear. Trimming took off 0 bases at V and 0 bases at J, with 7 bases between the two ends. Germline V gene sequence: CDR1 MNHEY, CDR2 SVGAGI. The CDR3 consists of 15 residues. CDR3 amino acids: CASSYSRSSTDTQYF. The CDR3 DNA follows: TGTGCCAGCAGTTACTCCAGATCTAGCACAGATACGCAGTATTTT.

CDR3 protein: CASSQERVAEQYF. DNA for the CDR3: TGTGCCAGCAGCCAAGAACGGGTCGCCGAGCAGTACTTC. The V call is TRBV14, the J call TRBJ2-7; D gene ambiguous. Trimming removed 0 bases from V and 6 bases from J, with 9 bases in between. The CDR3 spans 13 residues. Germline CDR1 reads SGHDN; CDR2 reads FVKESK.

The gene calls are TRBV7-9 and TRBJ2-3, with 8 bases fitting TRBD2. This CDR3 contains 19 residues. Germline V gene data show CDR1 as SEHNR and CDR2 as FQNEAQ (reference sequence). The V and J ends lost 5 bases and 0 bases, in that order; junction bases with no gene match: 16. Written as DNA, the CDR3 is TGTGCCAGCAGCAGGACCGCTGGCGGGAGGTCCTCTAGCACAGATACGCAGTATTTT. Its protein product is CASSRTAGGRSSSTDTQYF. Supplemented by reference TRBV7-9 and TRBJ2-3, the full variable domain reads DTGVSQNPRHKITKRGQNVTFRCDPISEHNRLYWYRQTLGQGPEFLTYFQNEAQLEKSRLLSDRFSAERPKGSFSTLEIQRTEQGDSAMYLCASSRTAGGRSSSTDTQYFGPGTRLTVL.

The rearrangement links TRBV28 to TRBJ2-1; D not resolved. V gave up 2 bases and J gave up 9 bases, with 5 bases separating them. This CDR3 spans 11 amino acids. CDR1 is MDHEN, CDR2 SYDVKM, per germline. CDR3 DNA: TGTGCCAGCAGTTTAAGACTTGAGCAGTTCTTC. It translates to CASSLRLEQFF.

V is TRBV29-1 and J is TRBJ2-3; D ambiguous. Trimming removed 3 bases at V and 14 bases at J, with 15 bases between. This CDR3 region has 11 residues. Germline assignment: CDR1 SQVTM and CDR2 ANQGSEA. The CDR3 DNA reads as TGCAGCGTTGATTTCGACACCTTCCCGTATTTT. Translating gives CSVDFDTFPYF.

The chain has TRBV28 and TRBJ1-2; no clear D gene. Trimming took 2 bases from V and 4 from J, leaving 14 bases between them. There are 15 residues in the CDR3. Germline V gives CDR1 MDHEN, CDR2 SYDVKM. The CDR3: CASSLGRQYTYGYTF. The CDR3 nucleotides read TGTGCCAGCAGTTTAGGCCGACAATACACCTATGGCTACACCTTC.

The V call is TRBV19, the J call TRBJ1-2; D may be TRBD1 (6 bases). With 4 bases removed from V and 13 bases from J, the gap between germline ends came to 22 bases. Per germline, CDR1 LNHDA and CDR2 SQIVND (reference sequence). The CDR3 runs 14 residues. CDR3 sequence reads: CASSTSVLLDRLTF. DNA for the CDR3: TGTGCCAGTAGTACCTCCGTACTATTGGACAGACTCACCTTC. Complete variable domain (other parts from reference TRBV19 and TRBJ1-2): DGGITQSPKYLFRKEGQNVTLSCEQNLNHDAMYWYRQDPGQGLRLIYYSQIVNDFQKGDIAEGYSVSREKKESFPLTVTSAQKNPTAFYLCASSTSVLLDRLTFGSGTRLTVV.